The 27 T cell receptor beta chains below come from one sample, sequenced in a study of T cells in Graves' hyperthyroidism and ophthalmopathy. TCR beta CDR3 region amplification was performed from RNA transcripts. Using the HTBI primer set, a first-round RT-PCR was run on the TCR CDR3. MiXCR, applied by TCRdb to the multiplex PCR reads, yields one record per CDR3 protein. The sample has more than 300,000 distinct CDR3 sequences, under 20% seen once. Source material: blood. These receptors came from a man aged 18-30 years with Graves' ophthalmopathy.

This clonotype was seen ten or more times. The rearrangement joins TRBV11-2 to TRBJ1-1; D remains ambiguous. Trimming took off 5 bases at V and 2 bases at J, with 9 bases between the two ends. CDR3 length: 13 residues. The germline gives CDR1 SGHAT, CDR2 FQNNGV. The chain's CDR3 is CASSRLGNTEAFF. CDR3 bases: TGTGCCAGCAGCCGACTCGGAAACACTGAAGCTTTCTTT.

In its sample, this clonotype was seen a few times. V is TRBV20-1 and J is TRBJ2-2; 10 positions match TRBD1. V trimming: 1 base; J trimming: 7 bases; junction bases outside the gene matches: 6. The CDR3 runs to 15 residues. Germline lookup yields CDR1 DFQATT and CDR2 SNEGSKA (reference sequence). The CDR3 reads CSARGQGAESGELFF. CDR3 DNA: TGCAGTGCTAGAGGACAGGGGGCTGAGAGCGGGGAGCTGTTTTTT.

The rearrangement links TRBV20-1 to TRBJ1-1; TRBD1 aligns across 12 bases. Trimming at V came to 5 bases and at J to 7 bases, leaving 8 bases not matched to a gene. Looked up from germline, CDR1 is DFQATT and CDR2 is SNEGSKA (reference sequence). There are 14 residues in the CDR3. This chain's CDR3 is CSAQRDRGPVEAFF. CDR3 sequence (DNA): TGCAGTGCTCAAAGGGACAGGGGGCCGGTTGAAGCTTTCTTT.

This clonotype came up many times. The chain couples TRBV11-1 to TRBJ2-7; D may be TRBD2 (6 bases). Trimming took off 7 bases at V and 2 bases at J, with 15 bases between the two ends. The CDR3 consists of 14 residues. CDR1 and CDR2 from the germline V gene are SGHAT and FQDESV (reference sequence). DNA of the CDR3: TGTGCCAGCACCCTTTGGGGGGAGACCTACGAGCAGTACTTC. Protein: CASTLWGETYEQYF.

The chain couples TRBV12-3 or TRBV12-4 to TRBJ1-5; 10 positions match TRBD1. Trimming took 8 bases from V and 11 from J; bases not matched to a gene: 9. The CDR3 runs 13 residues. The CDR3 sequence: CASSIGTGVAQHF. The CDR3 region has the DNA TGTGCCAGCTCAATCGGGACAGGGGTGGCCCAGCATTTT.

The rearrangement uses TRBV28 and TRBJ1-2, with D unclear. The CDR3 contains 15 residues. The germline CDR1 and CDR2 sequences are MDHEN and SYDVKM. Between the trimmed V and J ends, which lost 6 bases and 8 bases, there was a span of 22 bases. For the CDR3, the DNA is TGTGCCAGCAGCTCCGTATCGTCGCGTGTTTCAGGCTACACCTTC. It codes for CASSSVSSRVSGYTF.

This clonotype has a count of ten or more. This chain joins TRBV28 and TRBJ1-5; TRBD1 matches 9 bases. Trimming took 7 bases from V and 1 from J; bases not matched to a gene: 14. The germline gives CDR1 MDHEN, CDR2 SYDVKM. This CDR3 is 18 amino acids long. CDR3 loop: CASTTPGTGIGSNQPQHF. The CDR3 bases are TGTGCCAGCACTACACCCGGGACAGGGATTGGGAGCAATCAGCCCCAGCATTTT.

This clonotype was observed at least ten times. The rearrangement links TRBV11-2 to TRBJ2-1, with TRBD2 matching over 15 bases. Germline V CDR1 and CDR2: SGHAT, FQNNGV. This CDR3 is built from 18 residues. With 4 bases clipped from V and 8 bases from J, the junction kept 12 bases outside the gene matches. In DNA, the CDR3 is TGTGCCAGCAGCTCCCGGACTAGCGGGGGGGCGGGGAGTCATGAGCAGTTCTTC. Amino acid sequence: CASSSRTSGGAGSHEQFF. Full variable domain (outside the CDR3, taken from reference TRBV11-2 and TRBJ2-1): EAGVAQSPRYKIIEKRQSVAFWCNPISGHATLYWYQQILGQGPKLLIQFQNNGVVDDSQLPKDRFSAERLKGVDSTLKIQPAKLEDSAVYLCASSSRTSGGAGSHEQFFGPGTRLTVL.

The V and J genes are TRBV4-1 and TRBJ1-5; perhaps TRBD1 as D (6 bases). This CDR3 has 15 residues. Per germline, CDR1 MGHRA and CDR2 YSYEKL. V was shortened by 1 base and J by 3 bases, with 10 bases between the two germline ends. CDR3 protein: CASSQGGGDNQPQHF. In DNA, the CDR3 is TGCGCCAGCAGCCAAGGAGGGGGTGACAATCAGCCCCAGCATTTT.

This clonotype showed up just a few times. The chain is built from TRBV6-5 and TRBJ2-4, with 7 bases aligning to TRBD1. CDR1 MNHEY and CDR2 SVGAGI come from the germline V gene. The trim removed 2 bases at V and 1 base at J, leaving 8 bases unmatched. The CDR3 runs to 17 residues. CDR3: CASSYTSTGSAKNIQYF. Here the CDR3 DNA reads TGTGCCAGCAGTTACACTTCGACAGGGTCGGCCAAAAACATTCAGTACTTC.

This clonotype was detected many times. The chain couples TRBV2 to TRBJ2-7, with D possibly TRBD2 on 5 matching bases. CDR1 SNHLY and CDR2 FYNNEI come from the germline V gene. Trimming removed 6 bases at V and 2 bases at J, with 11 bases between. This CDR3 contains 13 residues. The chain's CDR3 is CASSGGRPYEQYF. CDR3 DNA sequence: TGTGCCAGCAGCGGAGGCAGACCCTACGAGCAGTACTTC.

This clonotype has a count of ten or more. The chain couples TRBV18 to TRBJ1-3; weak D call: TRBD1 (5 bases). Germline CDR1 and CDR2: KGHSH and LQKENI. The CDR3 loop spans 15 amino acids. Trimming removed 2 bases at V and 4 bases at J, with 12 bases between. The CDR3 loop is CASSPRRGDGNTIYF. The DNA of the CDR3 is TGTGCCAGCTCACCAAGGAGGGGCGACGGAAACACCATATATTTT.

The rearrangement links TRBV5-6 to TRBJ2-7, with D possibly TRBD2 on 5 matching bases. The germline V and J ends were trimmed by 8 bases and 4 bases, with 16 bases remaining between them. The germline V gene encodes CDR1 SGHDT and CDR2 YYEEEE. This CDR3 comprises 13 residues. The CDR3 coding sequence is TGTGCCAGTAGTATCGGGGTTCTGTACGAGCAGTACTTC. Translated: CASSIGVLYEQYF. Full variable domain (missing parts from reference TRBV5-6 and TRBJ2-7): DAGVTQSPTHLIKTRGQQVTLRCSPKSGHDTVSWYQQALGQGPQFIFQYYEEEERQRGNFPDRFSGHQFPNYSSELNVNALLLGDSALYLCASSIGVLYEQYFGPGTRLTVT.

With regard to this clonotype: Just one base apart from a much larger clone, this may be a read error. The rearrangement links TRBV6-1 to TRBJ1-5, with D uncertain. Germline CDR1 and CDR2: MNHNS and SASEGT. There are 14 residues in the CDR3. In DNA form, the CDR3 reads TGTGCCAGCGGTGAAGCACAAATAGATCCGCCCCAGCATTTT. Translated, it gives CASGEAQIDPPQHF.

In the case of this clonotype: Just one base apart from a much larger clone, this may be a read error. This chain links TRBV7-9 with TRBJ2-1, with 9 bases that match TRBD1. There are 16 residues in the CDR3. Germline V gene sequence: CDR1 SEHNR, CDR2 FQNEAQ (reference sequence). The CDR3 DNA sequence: TGTGCCAGCAGCCAACTCCGGGACAGGGAAGACAATGGGCAGTTCTTC. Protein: CASSQLRDREDNGQFF. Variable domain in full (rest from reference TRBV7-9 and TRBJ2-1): DTGVSQNPRHKITKRGQNVTFRCDPISEHNRLYWYRQTLGQGPEFLTYFQNEAQLEKSRLLSDRFSAERPKGSFSTLEIQRTEQGDSAMYLCASSQLRDREDNGQFFGPGTRLTVL.

The CDR3 is CATSDLTGGYGYTF. In DNA form, the CDR3 reads TGTGCCACCAGTGATTTAACAGGGGGATATGGCTACACCTTC. The J gene is TRBJ1-2, the V gene TRBV24-1; 8 nucleotides match TRBD1. This CDR3 has 14 residues. The junction had 2 bases not matched to a gene; V was cut back by 1 base and J by 5 bases. Germline V gene data show CDR1 as KGHDR and CDR2 as SFDVKD.

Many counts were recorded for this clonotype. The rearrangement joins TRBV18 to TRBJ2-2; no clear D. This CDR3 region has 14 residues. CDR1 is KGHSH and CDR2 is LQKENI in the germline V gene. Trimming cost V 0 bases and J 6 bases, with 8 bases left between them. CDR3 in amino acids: CASSPPSTSGELFF. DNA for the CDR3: TGTGCCAGCTCACCACCAAGTACGTCCGGGGAGCTGTTTTTT.

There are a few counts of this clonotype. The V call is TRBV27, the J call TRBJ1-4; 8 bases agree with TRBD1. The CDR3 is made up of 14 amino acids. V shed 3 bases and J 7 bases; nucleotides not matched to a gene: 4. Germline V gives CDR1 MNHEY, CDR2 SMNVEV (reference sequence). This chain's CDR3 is CASSFQGASEKLFF. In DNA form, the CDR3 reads TGTGCCAGCAGTTTCCAGGGGGCGAGTGAAAAACTGTTTTTT.

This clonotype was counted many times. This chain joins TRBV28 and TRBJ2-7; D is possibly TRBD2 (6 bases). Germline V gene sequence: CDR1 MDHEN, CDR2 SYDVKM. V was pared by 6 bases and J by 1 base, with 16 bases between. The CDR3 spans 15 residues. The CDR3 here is CASSQPGDLSYEQYF. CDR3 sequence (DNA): TGTGCCAGCAGCCAGCCTGGGGACTTGTCCTACGAGCAGTACTTC.

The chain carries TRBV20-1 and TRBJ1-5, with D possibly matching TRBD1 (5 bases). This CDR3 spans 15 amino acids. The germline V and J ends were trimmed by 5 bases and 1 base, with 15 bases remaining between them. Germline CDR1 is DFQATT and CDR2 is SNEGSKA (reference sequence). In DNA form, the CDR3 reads TGCAGTGCTGGGACCGGACACTACAGCAATCAGCCCCAGCATTTT. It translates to CSAGTGHYSNQPQHF.

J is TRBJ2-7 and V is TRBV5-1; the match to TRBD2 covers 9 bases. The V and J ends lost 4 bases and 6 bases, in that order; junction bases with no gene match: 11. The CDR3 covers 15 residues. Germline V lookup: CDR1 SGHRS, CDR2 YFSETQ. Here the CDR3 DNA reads TGCGCCAGCAGCAGAGGACCGGGACTAGCAGCCGAGCAGTACTTC. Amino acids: CASSRGPGLAAEQYF.

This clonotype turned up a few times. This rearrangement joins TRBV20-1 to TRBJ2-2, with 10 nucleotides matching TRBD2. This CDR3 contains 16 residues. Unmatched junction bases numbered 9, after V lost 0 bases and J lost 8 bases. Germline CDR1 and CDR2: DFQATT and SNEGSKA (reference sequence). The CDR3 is CSARDRRLAGEGELFF. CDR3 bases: TGCAGTGCTAGAGATCGGCGGCTAGCGGGGGAGGGGGAGCTGTTTTTT.

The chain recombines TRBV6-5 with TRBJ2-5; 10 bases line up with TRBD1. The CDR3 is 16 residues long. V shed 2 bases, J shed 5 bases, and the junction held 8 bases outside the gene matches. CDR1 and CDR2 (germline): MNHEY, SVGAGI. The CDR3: CASSYPTTGGRETQYF. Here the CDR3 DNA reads TGTGCCAGCAGTTACCCAACGACAGGGGGCAGGGAGACCCAGTACTTC.

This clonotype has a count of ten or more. The CDR3 DNA follows: TGCAGTGCTCCCCGGGACGCGGACTGGGCCAACGTCCTGACTTTC. Residues: CSAPRDADWANVLTF. This chain connects TRBV20-1 to TRBJ2-6, with D perhaps assigned TRBD1 or TRBD2 (5 bases each). Germline CDR1 and CDR2: DFQATT and SNEGSKA (reference sequence). This CDR3 contains 15 residues. Trimming cost V 5 bases and J 5 bases, with 16 bases left between them.

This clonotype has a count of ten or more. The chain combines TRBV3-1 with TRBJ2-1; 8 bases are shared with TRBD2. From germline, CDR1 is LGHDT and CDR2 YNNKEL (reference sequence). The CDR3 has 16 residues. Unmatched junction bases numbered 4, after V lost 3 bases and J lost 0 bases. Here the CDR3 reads CASSQSGTSSYNEQFF. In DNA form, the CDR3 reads TGTGCCAGCAGCCAGTCCGGGACTAGCTCCTACAATGAGCAGTTCTTC.

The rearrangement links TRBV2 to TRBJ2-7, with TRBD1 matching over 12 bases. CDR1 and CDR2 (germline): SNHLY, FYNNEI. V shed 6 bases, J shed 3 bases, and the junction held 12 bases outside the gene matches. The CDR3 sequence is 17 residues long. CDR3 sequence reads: CASSAHRDRGPDYEQYF. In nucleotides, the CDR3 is TGTGCCAGCAGCGCCCACCGGGACAGGGGGCCCGACTACGAGCAGTACTTC.

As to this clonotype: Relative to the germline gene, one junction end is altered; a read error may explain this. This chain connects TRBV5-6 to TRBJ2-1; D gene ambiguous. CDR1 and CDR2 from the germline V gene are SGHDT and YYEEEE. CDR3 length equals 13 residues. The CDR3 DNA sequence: TGTGCCAGCAGCTTCCTTGGGTACAGTGAGCAGTTCTTC. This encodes CASSFLGYSEQFF.